This T cell receptor beta chain stems from a study of cytomegalovirus exposure and HLA in healthy donors. Findings and caveats of the study: Rare sequences made up most TCRs, while some public TCRs were found in many donors. Most CMV-associated TCR beta chains were later found to appear HLA-restricted. Most likely, a cluster of highly shared sequence variants arose as a sequencing artifact.

Of note for this clone: Its antigen is unknown.

The PCR ran on 60 Vbeta and 13 Jbeta primers. Libraries were prepared by immunoSEQ multiplex PCR; TCRdb keeps only in-frame clonotypes and omits some of them. In the table there are about 90,000 clones, around two thirds of which are singletons. The source material was PBMCs. The origin of this receptor is a man younger than 40 in good health and CMV-seronegative.

DNA of the CDR3: TGTGCCTGGAGTGTAATGGGACAGCATAATTCACCCCTCCACTTT. Its translation: CAWSVMGQHNSPLHF. The chain employs TRBV30 and TRBJ1-6; 7 bases align to TRBD1. CDR3 length: 15 residues. Germline CDR1 and CDR2: GTSNPN and SVGIG (reference sequence). The ends lost 0 bases at V and 5 bases at J; junction bases unmatched: 4.